Sequencing of this TCR beta chain was carried out in a study of cytomegalovirus exposure and HLA in healthy donors. The germline V gene has CDR1 SEHNR and CDR2 FQNEAQ (reference sequence). Trimming removed 5 bases from V and 6 bases from J; junction bases left unmatched: 10. CDR3 length: 15 amino acids. For this clone: Its antigen remains unknown.

Vbeta (60) and Jbeta (13) primers were used in the PCR. The protocol was immunoSEQ multiplex PCR, while the TCRdb copy is restricted to in-frame clones and leaves out a portion. Among fewer than 200,000 clones listed, less than 75% were seen once. Findings and limits, study-wide: There were approximately 150 TCR beta chains listed as cytomegalovirus-associated.

Sequencing was performed on PBMCs. The V call is TRBV7-9, the J call TRBJ2-3; TRBD2 aligns across 8 bases. The TCR originated in a girl between 10 and 17 years old in good health and CMV-seronegative. CDR3 sequence (DNA): TGTGCCAGCAGCCGATGGGCGGGGGGTGTGGATACGCAGTATTTT. It yields the protein CASSRWAGGVDTQYF.